Below, one T cell receptor (beta chain) is given with its context. Its antigen is not identified. CDR1 SEHNR and CDR2 FQNEAQ come from the germline V gene (reference sequence). The CDR3 has 19 residues. The junction had 19 bases not matched to a gene; V was cut back by 8 bases and J by 0 bases. Some clones are missing from TCRdb's copy, which holds only in-frame ones; the method was immunoSEQ multiplex PCR. The data contain 10,000 to 15,000 clones, 85% to 90% of them singletons. The sample belongs to a study of T cells in localized non-small cell lung cancer. Study results and limitations: Median roughly 57 top-100 tumor clones were shared with paired adjacent lung.

The specimen comprised peripheral blood, sampled before any cancer treatment. The sequence derives from a male donor at least 60 years old with stage III lung adenocarcinoma. The chain joins TRBV7-9 to TRBJ1-3, with 7 bases matching TRBD1. The DNA for the CDR3 is TGTGCCAGCCGTTCGATTTACAGGGGCCAGCGGCTCTCTGGAAACACCATATATTTT. This encodes CASRSIYRGQRLSGNTIYF.